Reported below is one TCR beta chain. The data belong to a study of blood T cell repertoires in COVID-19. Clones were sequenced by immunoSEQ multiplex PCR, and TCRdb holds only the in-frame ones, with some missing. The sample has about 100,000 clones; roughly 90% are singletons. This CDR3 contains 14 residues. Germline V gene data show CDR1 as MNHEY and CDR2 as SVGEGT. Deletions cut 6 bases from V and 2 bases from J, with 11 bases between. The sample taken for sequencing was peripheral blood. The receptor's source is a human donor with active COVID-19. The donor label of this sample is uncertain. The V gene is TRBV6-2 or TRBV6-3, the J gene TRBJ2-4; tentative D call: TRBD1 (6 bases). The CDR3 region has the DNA TGTGCCAGCAGCCCGACAGGTTCCAAAAACATTCAGTACTTC. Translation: CASSPTGSKNIQYF.